What follows are 15 T cell receptor beta chains derived from one specimen sequenced in a study of blood T cell repertoires in COVID-19. TCRdb's table, derived via immunoSEQ multiplex PCR, lists solely in-frame clones and lacks some. In the table there are under 350,000 clones, over 75% of which are singletons. Specimen: peripheral blood. These TCRs come from a woman between 65 and 79 years old with acute or convalescent COVID-19.

This clone showed up just a few times. The V and J genes are TRBV6-6 and TRBJ1-5; 7 positions agree with TRBD1. CDR1 and CDR2 (germline): MNHNY, SVGAGI (reference sequence). The CDR3 runs 13 residues. V trimming: 6 bases; J trimming: 5 bases; junction bases outside the gene matches: 4. The CDR3 reads CASREGGYQPQHF. The CDR3 DNA reads TGTGCCAGCAGAGAAGGGGGCTATCAGCCCCAGCATTTT.

This clone was found many times. The J gene is TRBJ1-3, the V gene TRBV11-2; no clear D. The CDR3 spans 15 residues. V lost 2 bases, J lost 5 bases, and 13 bases lay in between. CDR1 is SGHAT, CDR2 FQNNGV, per germline. The CDR3 nucleotides are TGTGCCAGCAGCTTATCTTTTCAGGAACGAAACACCATATATTTT. This gives the protein CASSLSFQERNTIYF.

V gene TRBV19 combines with J gene TRBJ1-1; TRBD1 is a possible D gene (6 bases). Trimming stripped 11 bases from V and 6 bases from J, with 16 bases between. The length of the CDR3 is 12 residues. CDR1 LNHDA and CDR2 SQIVND come from the germline V gene (reference sequence). The DNA of the CDR3 is TGTGCCTCAGGGGCGGGAGCGGCTGAAGCTTTCTTT. Its protein is CASGAGAAEAFF.

The genes are TRBV19 and TRBJ1-4, with 10 bases matching TRBD1. Trimming cost V 8 bases and J 6 bases; bases outside gene matches: 12. CDR3 size: 16 residues. From germline, CDR1 is LNHDA and CDR2 SQIVND (reference sequence). The CDR3 bases are TGTGCCAGTCCCCCCTTTGGGGGGACAGGGGATGAAAAACTGTTTTTT. Protein product: CASPPFGGTGDEKLFF.

The V call is TRBV24-1, the J call TRBJ2-7; maybe TRBD2 (5 bases). Trimming removed 2 bases at V and 2 bases at J, with 12 bases between. Germline V gene lookup returns CDR1 KGHDR and CDR2 SFDVKD. There are 15 residues in the CDR3. As DNA, the CDR3 is TGTGCCACCAGTGATTACGGGAACGTGGCCTACGAGCAGTACTTC. It encodes CATSDYGNVAYEQYF.

Points on this clone: Additional DNA sequences in this sample encode the identical CDR3. The rearrangement links TRBV6-4 to TRBJ1-1; a possible D gene is TRBD1 (5 bases). CDR1 and CDR2 (germline): MRHNA, SNTAGT. The CDR3 consists of 13 residues. V dropped 6 bases and J dropped 3 bases, with 11 bases sitting between them. CDR3 amino acids: CASRRTGYTEAFF. The CDR3 DNA sequence: TGTGCCAGCAGGAGAACAGGCTACACTGAAGCTTTCTTT.

The rearrangement joins TRBV9 to TRBJ1-5; D not resolved. Per the germline V gene, CDR1 is SGDLS and CDR2 is YYNGEE. CDR3 length: 13 residues. V lost 0 bases, J lost 7 bases, and 8 bases lay in between. The CDR3: CASSVDGEQPQHF. CDR3 in DNA: TGTGCCAGCAGCGTAGATGGGGAGCAGCCCCAGCATTTT.

The V call is TRBV19, the J call TRBJ2-7, with 11 positions matching TRBD2. The V segment lost 5 bases and the J segment 3 bases; nucleotides outside the gene matches: 6. Germline CDR1 is LNHDA and CDR2 is SQIVND (reference sequence). This CDR3 has 15 amino acids. As DNA, the CDR3 is TGTGCCAGTAGTGCTCGACTAGCGGGATTCTACGAGCAGTACTTC. It codes for CASSARLAGFYEQYF.

The V and J genes are TRBV10-2 and TRBJ1-1; D may be TRBD1 (6 bases). The CDR3 covers 14 residues. Germline CDR1 and CDR2: WSHSY and SAAADI. V lost 8 bases and J 5 bases, leaving 18 bases between the germline ends. The CDR3 sequence: CASWEGGKGTEAFF. In DNA form, the CDR3 reads TGCGCCAGCTGGGAGGGGGGGAAGGGGACTGAAGCTTTCTTT.

This clone was observed a handful of times. The chain couples TRBV30 to TRBJ1-2; unclear D gene. Trimming stripped 5 bases from V and 6 bases from J, with 7 bases between. The germline CDR1 and CDR2 sequences are GTSNPN and SVGIG (reference sequence). The CDR3 is 10 residues long. The chain's CDR3 is CAWGRDGYTF. DNA of the CDR3: TGTGCCTGGGGCCGGGATGGCTACACCTTC.

The V gene is TRBV7-9, the J gene TRBJ2-7; TRBD1 agrees at 8 bases. J gave up 3 bases and V 5 bases, and 9 bases lay outside the gene matches. The CDR3 is 15 amino acids. CDR1 is SEHNR and CDR2 is FQNEAQ in the germline V gene (reference sequence). The CDR3 loop is CASSPPQGANYEQYF. CDR3 in DNA: TGTGCCAGCAGCCCACCGCAGGGGGCGAACTACGAGCAGTACTTC. Full variable domain (outside the CDR3, taken from reference TRBV7-9 and TRBJ2-7): DTGVSQNPRHKITKRGQNVTFRCDPISEHNRLYWYRQTLGQGPEFLTYFQNEAQLEKSRLLSDRFSAERPKGSFSTLEIQRTEQGDSAMYLCASSPPQGANYEQYFGPGTRLTVT.

This clone was seen a handful of times. The chain couples TRBV19 to TRBJ2-7, with D maybe TRBD1 (5 bases). The length of the CDR3 is 13 residues. Germline values: CDR1 LNHDA, CDR2 SQIVND (reference sequence). The V end lost 1 base, the J end lost 6 bases, and 10 bases lay between the germline ends. Here the CDR3 reads CASSIAKTVEQYF. The CDR3 DNA follows: TGTGCCAGTAGTATAGCCAAGACAGTCGAGCAGTACTTC.

The chain carries TRBV9 and TRBJ1-2; weak D call: TRBD1 (5 bases). The V end lost 0 bases, the J end lost 2 bases, and 14 bases lay between the germline ends. The germline V gene encodes CDR1 SGDLS and CDR2 YYNGEE. This CDR3 spans 16 amino acids. The CDR3 loop reads CASSVVGGKGNYGYTF. DNA of the CDR3: TGTGCCAGCAGCGTAGTGGGGGGTAAGGGAAACTATGGCTACACCTTC. Full variable domain (outside the CDR3, taken from reference TRBV9 and TRBJ1-2): DSGVTQTPKHLITATGQRVTLRCSPRSGDLSVYWYQQSLDQGLQFLIQYYNGEERAKGNILERFSAQQFPDLHSELNLSSLELGDSALYFCASSVVGGKGNYGYTFGSGTRLTVV.

The rearrangement joins TRBV7-9 to TRBJ2-1, with 9 bases fitting TRBD2. The germline gives CDR1 SEHNR, CDR2 FQNEAQ (reference sequence). The CDR3 spans 17 residues. V was clipped by 1 base and J by 3 bases; unmatched bases: 7. CDR3 coding DNA: TGTGCCAGCAGCTTAGGGAGACTAGCGGCACACTACAATGAGCAGTTCTTC. It codes for CASSLGRLAAHYNEQFF.

CDR3 in amino acids: CASSLRQGNGYTF. The CDR3 DNA sequence: TGTGCCAGCAGCTTGCGTCAGGGTAATGGCTACACCTTC. V gene TRBV7-2 combines with J gene TRBJ1-2; TRBD1 might be the D (5 bases). The CDR3 runs to 13 residues. Trimming shortened V by 3 bases and J by 6 bases, and 11 bases separated the two germline ends. In germline, CDR1 is SGHTA, CDR2 FQGNSA.